These 15 T cell receptor beta chains came from one sample sequenced in a study of cytomegalovirus exposure and HLA in healthy donors. The PCR had 60 Vbeta and 13 Jbeta primers. Generated by immunoSEQ multiplex PCR, the TCRdb table keeps only in-frame clones and is missing some. The data show about 130,000 clones, 70% to 85% seen once. Input material: PBMCs. The receptors were gathered from a woman aged 45 to 65 in good health and CMV-seronegative.

The CDR3 DNA is TGTGCCAGCAGGATAGCGGGAACAGAGACCCAGTACTTC. Translated, it gives CASRIAGTETQYF. This chain links TRBV7-2 with TRBJ2-5; 8 positions match TRBD2. Looked up from germline, CDR1 is SGHTA and CDR2 is FQGNSA. The CDR3 contains 13 residues. V trimming: 6 bases; J trimming: 4 bases; junction bases outside the gene matches: 4.

This chain joins TRBV30 and TRBJ1-5; D is uncertain. The CDR3 sequence is 14 residues long. The germline V and J ends were trimmed by 5 bases and 0 bases, with 11 bases remaining between them. Germline CDR1 is GTSNPN and CDR2 is SVGIG (reference sequence). CDR3: CAWDPGYSNQPQHF. The CDR3 DNA follows: TGTGCCTGGGATCCCGGGTATAGCAATCAGCCCCAGCATTTT.

V is TRBV27 and J is TRBJ2-7, with D possibly being TRBD2 (6 bases). V was shortened by 8 bases and J by 4 bases, with 9 bases between the two germline ends. The CDR3 covers 11 residues. Per germline, CDR1 MNHEY and CDR2 SMNVEV (reference sequence). The DNA of the CDR3 is TGTGCCAGCGGGGGAGGATACGAGCAGTACTTC. It specifies CASGGGYEQYF.

This clone was seen a few times. The rearrangement uses TRBV6-5 and TRBJ2-7, with TRBD1 matching over 7 bases. Unmatched junction bases numbered 2, after V lost 0 bases and J lost 3 bases. The CDR3 is 14 residues long. The germline V gene has CDR1 MNHEY and CDR2 SVGAGI. The CDR3 loop reads CASSYSTGIYEQYF. In nucleotides, the CDR3 is TGTGCCAGCAGTTACTCGACAGGGATCTACGAGCAGTACTTC.

The chain links TRBV21-1 to TRBJ2-7; TRBD1 reflects the table's D call only, with no check against the DNA. TRBV21-1 is an annotated pseudogene. CDR3 size: 13 residues. The CDR3 DNA sequence: TGTGCCAGCACAGCCCACGGCAGGGGCGAGCAGTACTTC. This sequence encodes CASTAHGRGEQYF.

The chain couples TRBV10-1 to TRBJ2-1; the match to TRBD2 covers 9 bases. The CDR3 contains 15 residues. J lost 4 bases, V lost 8 bases, and 9 bases had no gene match. CDR1 and CDR2 (germline): WNHNN, SYGVQD (reference sequence). The CDR3 spells CASLRTSASYNEQFF. The CDR3 region has the DNA TGCGCCAGCCTCCGGACTAGCGCTTCGTACAATGAGCAGTTCTTC.

The rearrangement links TRBV6-4 to TRBJ2-1; 10 bases are a match to TRBD2. The V gene's germline CDR1 is MRHNA and CDR2 SNTAGT. CDR3 length equals 16 residues. J lost 4 bases, V lost 0 bases, and 3 bases had no gene match. CDR3 coding DNA: TGTGCCAGCAGTGACTCGGGACTAGCGAAATACAATGAGCAGTTCTTC. Residues: CASSDSGLAKYNEQFF.

The chain combines TRBV29-1 with TRBJ2-1; D uncertain. CDR3 length equals 14 residues. V was trimmed by 8 bases and J by 8 bases, leaving 22 bases between them. Germline CDR1 and CDR2: SQVTM and ANQGSEA. CDR3 loop: CSILTAGLMDEQFF. The CDR3 DNA follows: TGCAGCATATTGACGGCCGGGTTAATGGATGAGCAGTTCTTC.

The chain links TRBV28 to TRBJ2-1; 9 nucleotides agree with TRBD2. There are 15 residues in the CDR3. The germline V gene encodes CDR1 MDHEN and CDR2 SYDVKM. V lost 8 bases, J lost 10 bases, and 15 bases stayed unmatched. For the CDR3, the DNA is TGTGCCAGCCTACAGACTAGCGGAAAGATGGGAGAGCAGTTCTTC. It translates to CASLQTSGKMGEQFF.

The J gene is TRBJ1-1, the V gene TRBV6-5, with no clear D. Germline CDR1 reads MNHEY; CDR2 reads SVGAGI. CDR3 length: 11 amino acids. Trimming took off 9 bases at V and 10 bases at J, with 15 bases between the two ends. The CDR3 reads CASGNGKGAFF. The DNA of the CDR3 is TGTGCCAGTGGCAACGGGAAGGGAGCTTTCTTT.

This chain joins TRBV7-2 and TRBJ2-3, with TRBD1 matching over 7 bases. This CDR3 contains 15 residues. CDR1 is SGHTA and CDR2 is FQGNSA in the germline V gene. J was trimmed by 0 bases and V by 3 bases; bases with no gene match: 3. The CDR3 reads CASSFGQVSTDTQYF. CDR3 nucleotides: TGTGCCAGCAGCTTCGGACAGGTTAGCACAGATACGCAGTATTTT.

The sample holds a few counts of this clone. This rearrangement joins TRBV19 to TRBJ1-1; no clear D. This CDR3 has 14 residues. From germline, CDR1 is LNHDA and CDR2 SQIVND (reference sequence). The ends were cut back, 6 bases at V and 3 bases at J, with 14 bases in the middle. The CDR3, as DNA: TGTGCCAGTAGGAGACTACGGGAAGACACTGAAGCTTTCTTT. This encodes CASRRLREDTEAFF.

CDR3 coding DNA: TGTGCCAGCGCGGGGCAAACTAATGAAAAACTGTTTTTT. Protein sequence: CASAGQTNEKLFF. The chain employs TRBV7-3 and TRBJ1-4, with D maybe TRBD1 (5 bases). The CDR3 spans 13 residues. Germline CDR1 and CDR2: SGHTA and FQGTGA. The germline V and J ends were trimmed by 8 bases and 1 base, with 8 bases remaining between them.

The chain joins TRBV7-2 to TRBJ2-5; 7 bases match TRBD1. There are 14 residues in the CDR3. Unmatched junction bases numbered 5, after V lost 1 base and J lost 6 bases. CDR1 SGHTA and CDR2 FQGNSA come from the germline V gene. The CDR3 is CASSLEQGMKTQYF. CDR3 sequence (DNA): TGTGCCAGCAGCTTAGAACAGGGGATGAAGACCCAGTACTTC.

This clone was detected only a few times. The rearrangement links TRBV19 to TRBJ2-7; 12 nucleotides line up with TRBD1. The CDR3 consists of 13 residues. Germline V gene lookup returns CDR1 LNHDA and CDR2 SQIVND (reference sequence). V was clipped by 3 bases and J by 12 bases; unmatched bases: 6. In nucleotides, the CDR3 is TGTGCCAGTAGTATTGGGACAGGGGGCGCACCGTACTTC. Protein: CASSIGTGGAPYF. Combining the CDR3 with reference TRBV19 and TRBJ2-7 gives the whole variable domain DGGITQSPKYLFRKEGQNVTLSCEQNLNHDAMYWYRQDPGQGLRLIYYSQIVNDFQKGDIAEGYSVSREKKESFPLTVTSAQKNPTAFYLCASSIGTGGAPYFGPGTRLTVT.